The T cell receptor (beta chain) described here comes from a study of shared clonotypes between healthy human individuals. Broader study findings: Memory subsets generally showed smaller estimated richness than naive subsets did. Despite large depth, rarefaction showed incomplete sorted-subset sequencing.

Sequenced by immunoSEQ multiplex PCR; TCRdb stores in-frame clones only, minus some. This sample carries about 820,000 clones, 80% to 95% of them seen once, and the ten largest clones take approximately 25%. Remarks on this clone: Its specificity is not known.

Germline CDR1 SGHNT, CDR2 YYREEE (reference sequence). CDR3 length: 13 amino acids. Trimming removed 2 bases at V and 0 bases at J, with 3 bases between. In the naive CD8 group, cells lacked CD45RO and were positively selected for CCR7, so terminally differentiated effector memory CD45RA+ cells were left out. Only Caucasian adults living in Nashville, Tennessee served as donors. The sequencing sample was made of naive CD8+ T cells sorted from blood. The V and J genes are TRBV5-4 and TRBJ2-1; D is uncertain. This clonotype was obtained from a man younger than 40 in good health. DNA for the CDR3: TGTGCCAGCAGCTTATACTCCTACAATGAGCAGTTCTTC. Translating it yields CASSLYSYNEQFF.